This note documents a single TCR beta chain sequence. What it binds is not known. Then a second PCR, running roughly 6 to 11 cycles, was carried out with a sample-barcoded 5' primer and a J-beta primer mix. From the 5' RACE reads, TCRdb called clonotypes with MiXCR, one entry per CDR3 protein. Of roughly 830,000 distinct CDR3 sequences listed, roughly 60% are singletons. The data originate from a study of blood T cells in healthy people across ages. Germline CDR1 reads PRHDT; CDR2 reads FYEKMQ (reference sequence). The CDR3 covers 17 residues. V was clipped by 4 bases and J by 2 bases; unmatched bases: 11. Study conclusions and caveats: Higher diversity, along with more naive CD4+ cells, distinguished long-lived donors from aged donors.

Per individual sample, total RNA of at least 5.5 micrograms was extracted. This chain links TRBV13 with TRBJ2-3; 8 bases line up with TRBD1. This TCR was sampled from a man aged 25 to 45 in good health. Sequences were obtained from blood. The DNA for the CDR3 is TGTGCCAGCAGCTCTACCGAGGACAGGGACCCCACAGATACGCAGTATTTT. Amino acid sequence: CASSSTEDRDPTDTQYF.